These T cell receptor beta chains were read from a single sample in a study of CD8 T cells in Susac syndrome. TCRdb re-derived calls from the immunoSEQ multiplex PCR reads in MiXCR, one entry per CDR3 protein. The table has roughly 140,000 distinct CDR3 sequences, roughly 94% seen once; the top ten hold over 0.2%. The sequenced sample was CD8+ T cells from PBMCs. The source is a human donor with multiple sclerosis. CDR3s include the opening cysteine and the closing phenylalanine or tryptophan. The D gene is left open where the match is weak. Not all rows give a size; the values are once, few, many and, for expanded clones, a class.

j_call,v_call,d_call,clone_size,cdr3_nt,cdr3_aa
TRBJ1-2,TRBV29-1,.,.,TGCAGCGTCCGGACAGAAACTAACTATGGCTACACCTTC,CSVRTETNYGYTF
TRBJ1-1,TRBV14,.,.,TGTGCCAGCAGCCAAGATTTGCTGAGGGCAAGGGACACTGAAGCTTTCTTT,CASSQDLLRARDTEAFF
TRBJ2-7,TRBV7-9,.,.,TGTGCCACCGTTTTACCTTTTGGGGAGCAGTACTTC,CATVLPFGEQYF
TRBJ2-5,TRBV29-1,.,.,TGCAGCGTTTCTGGGAGACGGACAGCACAAGAGACCCAGTACTTC,CSVSGRRTAQETQYF
TRBJ1-1,TRBV9,.,.,TGTGCCAGCATCGGCAGGAAGAACACTGAAGCTTTCTTT,CASIGRKNTEAFF
TRBJ1-1,TRBV30,TRBD1,once,TGTGCCTGGAGTCCCCTTGTCCGGACAGGGCCGAACACTGAAGCTTTCTTT,CAWSPLVRTGPNTEAFF
TRBJ1-1,TRBV30,.,.,TGTGCCTGGAGTGAGGGTATTGAAGCTTTCTTT,CAWSEGIEAFF
TRBJ2-2,TRBV29-1,.,.,TGCAGCGTTGAAGAGGGGACCGGGGAGCTGTTTTTT,CSVEEGTGELFF
TRBJ2-7,TRBV12-3/TRBV12-4,TRBD1,.,TGTGCCAGCAGTTCGCCGGGACAGGGACCCTACGAGCAGTACTTC,CASSSPGQGPYEQYF
TRBJ2-7,TRBV12-3/TRBV12-4,.,once,TGTGCCAGGCCTGGGGGCGTGAAGGACGAGCAGTACTTC,CARPGGVKDEQYF
TRBJ2-7,TRBV9,.,.,TGTGCCAGCAGCGCCCAGGGGGGCTACGAGCAGTACTTC,CASSAQGGYEQYF
TRBJ2-5,TRBV30,TRBD1,.,TGTGCCTGGAGGGACAGGGTTATGTGGCAAGAGACCCAGTACTTC,CAWRDRVMWQETQYF
TRBJ2-3,TRBV12-3/TRBV12-4,.,.,TGTGCCAGCAGCTGGGGCCCGGATACGCAGTATTTT,CASSWGPDTQYF
TRBJ2-3,TRBV3-1,TRBD2,once,TGTGCCAGCAGCCGCGGGACTAGTGGGTCAGATACGCAGTATTTT,CASSRGTSGSDTQYF
TRBJ2-1,TRBV3-1,TRBD2,.,TGTGCCAGCAGCCCATCGGGACTAGCGGGGGGCCCCCTTTACAATGAGCAGTTCTTC,CASSPSGLAGGPLYNEQFF
TRBJ2-1,TRBV12-3/TRBV12-4,.,.,TGTGCCAGCAGTGACGGGTACAATGAGCAGTTCTTC,CASSDGYNEQFF